Listed below are T cell receptor beta chains from one sample, sequenced in a study of Ad26.COV2.S vaccination and SARS-CoV-2 variants. Profiling relied on immunoSEQ multiplex PCR, and the TCRdb table lists in-frame clones only, not all of them. Among more than 250,000 clones listed, more than 70% were seen once. Sample: peripheral blood, taken in a trial of Ad26.COV2.S vaccine versus placebo. These receptors came from a person aged 18-60 years who received the Ad26.COV2.S COVID-19 vaccine or a placebo. The CDR3 runs from the conserved cysteine through the conserved F or W. Each record gives: J gene, D gene, V gene, CDR3 DNA, CDR3 protein. A D gene is named only where the DNA matches it firmly.

>TRBJ1-2|TRBD1|TRBV15
TGTGCCACCAGCAGGGACAGGGGGGATGATGGCTACACCTTC
CATSRDRGDDGYTF
>TRBJ2-3|NA|TRBV5-5
TGTGCCAGCAGCTTACTAGGTGGGTCCACAGATACGCAGTATTTT
CASSLLGGSTDTQYF
>TRBJ2-3|TRBD1|TRBV5-1
TGCGCCAGTCGCTACAGGGGAAGCACAGATACGCAGTATTTT
CASRYRGSTDTQYF
>TRBJ1-2|NA|TRBV30
TGTGCCTGGGGCCAGTCTGGGGGGGGCTACACCTTC
CAWGQSGGGYTF
>TRBJ1-1|TRBD1|TRBV18
TGTGCCAGCTCACGGGACAGGGAATTGAACACTGAAGCTTTCTTT
CASSRDRELNTEAFF
>TRBJ2-6|NA|TRBV27
TGTGCCAGCAGTTTTTCTGGGGCCAACGTCCTGACTTTC
CASSFSGANVLTF
>TRBJ1-2|NA|TRBV27
TGTGCCAGCAGTTCCAACCGCGGGGCTGACTATGGCTACACCTTC
CASSSNRGADYGYTF
>TRBJ2-7|TRBD1|TRBV7-9
TGTGCCAGCAGCGGGGGACAGGGGTCTCTCTACGAGCAGTACTTC
CASSGGQGSLYEQYF
>TRBJ2-3|NA|TRBV7-7
TGTGCTAGCAGCTTATCATCGGCGAGCACAGATACGCAGTATTTT
CASSLSSASTDTQYF
>TRBJ2-2|TRBD1|TRBV19
TGTGCCAGTAGGCTTACGGGACAGGGAGGCACCGGGGAGCTGTTTTTT
CASRLTGQGGTGELFF
>TRBJ2-2|NA|TRBV19
TGTGCCAGTAGTATAGATAGAGGGACGGCCGGGGAGCTGTTTTTT
CASSIDRGTAGELFF
>TRBJ2-1|TRBD2|TRBV7-8
TGTGCCAGCAGCTTCCGTCGTACTAGCGGGAAATACAATGAGCAGTTCTTC
CASSFRRTSGKYNEQFF
>TRBJ2-2|NA|TRBV9
TGTGCCAGCAGCCCCCAATCCGGGGAGCTGTTTTTT
CASSPQSGELFF
>TRBJ2-3|TRBD2|TRBV7-9
TGTGCCAGCAGCTGGACTAGCGGAACAGATACGCAGTATTTT
CASSWTSGTDTQYF
>TRBJ2-3|NA|TRBV4-1
TGCGCCAGCAGCCAATGGGGCCAGTCAACAGATACGCAGTATTTT
CASSQWGQSTDTQYF
>TRBJ2-1|NA|TRBV5-1
TGCGCCAGCAGCTTGAGACGGGAGTTGGGGAATGAGCAGTTCTTC
CASSLRRELGNEQFF
>TRBJ2-2|NA|TRBV6-5
TGTGCCAGCAGACTAACTAGTCTCTCCGGGGAGCTGTTTTTT
CASRLTSLSGELFF
>TRBJ2-3|NA|TRBV9
TGTGCCAGCAGCGTAGCTTCCAGCACAGATACGCAGTATTTT
CASSVASSTDTQYF